What follows are 19 T cell receptor beta chains derived from one specimen sequenced in a study of blood T cells in healthy people across ages. For the second PCR, which ran for about 7 to 12 cycles, a sample-barcoded 5' primer and a J-beta primer mix were used. MiXCR, run by TCRdb on the 5' RACE reads, gives a single entry per CDR3 protein. The sample lists 1.5 million to 2 million distinct CDR3 sequences, around 50% occurring once. The material sequenced was blood. Receptor source: a woman in her thirties or forties in good health.

The chain combines TRBV4-3 with TRBJ2-6; 9 nucleotides align to TRBD2. The CDR3 loop spans 19 amino acids. The trim removed 0 bases at V and 0 bases at J, leaving 6 bases unmatched. Germline V gives CDR1 LGHNA, CDR2 YSLEER. CDR3 sequence reads: CASSQDLGLANSGANVLTF. The CDR3 DNA follows: TGCGCCAGCAGCCAAGATTTAGGACTAGCGAACTCTGGGGCCAACGTCCTGACTTTC.

This chain joins TRBV29-1 and TRBJ2-1; no clear D. Germline CDR1 and CDR2: SQVTM and ANQGSEA. CDR3 length: 16 residues. V lost 0 bases to trimming and J lost 3 bases, with 15 bases between them. CDR3 coding DNA: TGCAGCGTTGAAGAATATAGGACGGTCGTCTACAATGAGCAGTTCTTC. It translates to CSVEEYRTVVYNEQFF.

This clonotype was detected only a few times. J is TRBJ2-7 and V is TRBV7-2; D possibly corresponds to TRBD2 (7 bases). The length of the CDR3 is 13 residues. V was trimmed by 4 bases and J by 7 bases, leaving 14 bases between them. Germline V CDR1 and CDR2: SGHTA, FQGNSA. The CDR3 sequence is CASSSQGGGEQYF. The CDR3 DNA follows: TGTGCCAGCAGCTCCCAGGGAGGGGGGGAGCAGTACTTC. The full variable domain, its missing parts supplied by reference TRBV7-2 and TRBJ2-7, is GAGVSQSPSNKVTEKGKDVELRCDPISGHTALYWYRQSLGQGLEFLIYFQGNSAPDKSGLPSDRFSAERTGGSVSTLTIQRTQQEDSAVYLCASSSQGGGEQYFGPGTRLTVT.

This clonotype was detected only a few times. The chain uses TRBV27 and TRBJ2-5; perhaps TRBD1 as D (5 bases). The CDR3 length is 14 residues. The germline V gene has CDR1 MNHEY and CDR2 SMNVEV (reference sequence). The V end lost 5 bases, the J end lost 5 bases, and 15 bases lay between the germline ends. The chain's CDR3 is CASSPTTVAETQYF. CDR3 DNA: TGTGCCAGCAGTCCCACGACAGTTGCGGAGACCCAGTACTTC.

The chain links TRBV28 to TRBJ2-7; no clear D gene. V dropped 8 bases and J dropped 3 bases, with 17 bases sitting between them. This CDR3 has 14 residues. Looked up from germline, CDR1 is MDHEN and CDR2 is SYDVKM. The chain's CDR3 is CASSRTGNLYEQYF. The CDR3 bases are TGTGCCAGCTCTAGGACGGGCAACCTCTACGAGCAGTACTTC.

The CDR3 sequence is CSARGRGNLGEQYF. The DNA of the CDR3 is TGCAGTGCTAGAGGGCGGGGCAACTTAGGCGAGCAGTACTTC. The rearrangement joins TRBV20-1 to TRBJ2-7; D possibly corresponds to TRBD2 (6 bases). Germline-derived CDR1 and CDR2 are DFQATT and SNEGSKA (reference sequence). The CDR3 is made up of 14 amino acids. V was pared by 1 base and J by 6 bases, with 16 bases between.

The chain recombines TRBV9 with TRBJ1-2; TRBD1 matches 8 bases. V dropped 0 bases and J dropped 0; count of bases not matched to a gene: 10. The CDR3 consists of 18 residues. CDR1 SGDLS and CDR2 YYNGEE come from the germline V gene. This chain's CDR3 is CASSVASSDRASNYGYTF. CDR3 sequence (DNA): TGTGCCAGCAGCGTAGCGTCCTCGGACAGGGCCTCTAACTATGGCTACACCTTC.

The chain links TRBV20-1 to TRBJ1-2, with D hard to call. CDR3 length: 12 residues. Trimming removed 3 bases at V and 3 bases at J, with 8 bases between. Per germline, CDR1 DFQATT and CDR2 SNEGSKA (reference sequence). The CDR3 DNA follows: TGCAGTGCTAGTATTAAGCACTATGGCTACACCTTC. Its translation: CSASIKHYGYTF.

The chain recombines TRBV11-2 with TRBJ2-5; TRBD2 might be the D (5 bases). V was cut by 0 bases and J by 4 bases, with 6 bases left in between. This CDR3 comprises 13 residues. CDR1 and CDR2 (germline): SGHAT, FQNNGV. The CDR3 coding sequence is TGTGCCAGCAGCTTAGAGGAGGCAGAGACCCAGTACTTC. Its protein product is CASSLEEAETQYF. The full variable domain, completed using reference TRBV11-2 and TRBJ2-5, is EAGVAQSPRYKIIEKRQSVAFWCNPISGHATLYWYQQILGQGPKLLIQFQNNGVVDDSQLPKDRFSAERLKGVDSTLKIQPAKLEDSAVYLCASSLEEAETQYFGPGTRLLVL.

The CDR3 region is CASSPRVGGGNSYNEQFF. CDR3 nucleotides: TGTGCCAGCAGCCCCCGGGTGGGCGGGGGGAACTCCTACAATGAGCAGTTCTTC. This sequence joins TRBV7-2 and TRBJ2-1; 8 nucleotides match TRBD2. V lost 5 bases, J lost 0 bases, and 12 bases stayed unmatched. The CDR3 has 18 amino acids. Germline loops: CDR1 SGHTA, CDR2 FQGNSA.

This chain connects TRBV12-3 or TRBV12-4 to TRBJ2-1; D may be TRBD2 (7 bases). This CDR3 spans 15 amino acids. V gave up 8 bases and J gave up 4 bases, with 18 bases separating them. The CDR3 nucleotides read TGTGCCAGCTTCGATGGCGGGGGCCTTTACAATGAGCAGTTCTTC. Translated, it gives CASFDGGGLYNEQFF.

The chain employs TRBV20-1 and TRBJ2-1; D gene uncertain. CDR3 length: 13 amino acids. Looked up from germline, CDR1 is DFQATT and CDR2 is SNEGSKA (reference sequence). The ends were cut back, 3 bases at V and 6 bases at J, with 12 bases in the middle. Here the CDR3 reads CSASSVSRNEQFF. As DNA, the CDR3 is TGCAGTGCTAGTTCGGTTTCTCGCAATGAGCAGTTCTTC.

The genes are TRBV25-1 and TRBJ1-6, with D possibly being TRBD1 (5 bases). CDR1 and CDR2 (germline): MGHDK, SYGVNS. V lost 3 bases and J lost 8, with 14 bases in between. CDR3 length equals 15 residues. Written as DNA, the CDR3 is TGTGCCAGCAGTGACGAGACAGATTCATATTCACCCCTCCACTTT. Protein: CASSDETDSYSPLHF.

This chain connects TRBV11-3 to TRBJ2-3; D possibly matches TRBD1 or TRBD2 (5 bases each). V lost 1 base and J lost 0, with 23 bases in between. CDR1 and CDR2 from the germline V gene are SGHNT and YENEEA. The CDR3 has 20 residues. This CDR3 is CASSLARTGEGPTSTDTQYF. CDR3 in DNA: TGTGCCAGCAGCTTAGCCCGGACTGGTGAGGGGCCAACTAGCACAGATACGCAGTATTTT.

For the CDR3, the DNA is TGCAGTGGTGCGCGGGGGGACCCCAATGAGCAGTTCTTC. This encodes CSGARGDPNEQFF. This chain links TRBV20-1 with TRBJ2-1; 8 nucleotides align to TRBD2. Germline V lookup: CDR1 DFQATT, CDR2 SNEGSKA (reference sequence). The V and J ends lost 7 bases and 6 bases, in that order; junction bases with no gene match: 8. CDR3 length equals 13 residues.

The rearrangement uses TRBV9 and TRBJ2-4, with 13 bases matching TRBD2. The CDR3 runs to 21 residues. V lost 0 bases and J lost 7; bases outside the gene matches: 19. Germline-derived CDR1 and CDR2 are SGDLS and YYNGEE. CDR3 loop: CASSVGHGPSELAGGLNIQYF. DNA of the CDR3: TGTGCCAGCAGCGTAGGTCACGGCCCTTCGGAACTAGCGGGGGGGCTGAACATTCAGTACTTC.

The V gene is TRBV6-2 or TRBV6-3, the J gene TRBJ1-2, with D possibly TRBD1 on 5 matching bases. The CDR3 runs 15 residues. The ends were cut back, 6 bases at V and 4 bases at J, with 18 bases in the middle. Germline V lookup: CDR1 MNHEY, CDR2 SVGEGT. The CDR3, as DNA: TGTGCCAGCAGCCCTGGGGGGATTTTGATCTATGGCTACACCTTC. Its protein is CASSPGGILIYGYTF.

The chain has TRBV5-6 and TRBJ1-4; 9 bases fit TRBD1. The CDR3 has 16 amino acids. CDR1 SGHDT and CDR2 YYEEEE come from the germline V gene. J gave up 5 bases and V 1 base, and 6 bases lay outside the gene matches. This CDR3 is CASSLNGQGLNEKLFF. The CDR3 coding sequence is TGTGCCAGCAGCTTGAATGGACAGGGGCTAAATGAAAAACTGTTTTTT.

V usage is TRBV5-1 and J usage is TRBJ1-2; 7 bases match TRBD1. Germline CDR1 and CDR2: SGHRS and YFSETQ. The CDR3 has 14 amino acids. J was trimmed by 6 bases and V by 1 base; bases with no gene match: 6. The CDR3 DNA is TGCGCCAGCAGCTTGTCTCAGGGGGGACATGGCTACACCTTC. Amino acid sequence: CASSLSQGGHGYTF.